The clone carrying this TCR beta chain was seen many times. Antigen specificity is unknown. The source of the sample is a study of neurological immune-mediated disorders. Regarding the study as a whole: CDR3 amino acid sequences found in expanded clones were never shared across subjects, suggesting private repertoires in all groups.

Described time point: technical triplicate 1. The T cells used for sorted libraries numbered about a million, either CD4+ or CD8+. The method for making cDNA was 5'RACE, and it used 10-nucleotide random UMIs. Over 190 million TCR-beta sequences from 15-18 subjects came out of each sequencing run. TCRdb processed the 5' RACE reads anew with MiXCR; each CDR3 protein has one entry. Of fewer than 25,000 distinct CDR3 sequences in the sample, about 13% were seen once. The junction had 8 bases not matched to a gene; V was cut back by 6 bases and J by 4 bases. This CDR3 has 14 residues. The germline CDR1 and CDR2 sequences are SEHNR and FQNEAQ (reference sequence).

Sequenced input: CD4+ T cells from blood. The clonotype comes from a female donor with HTLV-1-associated myelopathy (HAM/TSP). This chain joins TRBV7-9 and TRBJ2-5; 7 nucleotides align to TRBD1. The CDR3 loop reads CASSPTTGVETQYF. The CDR3 region has the DNA TGTGCCAGCAGTCCAACCACAGGGGTAGAGACCCAGTACTTC.